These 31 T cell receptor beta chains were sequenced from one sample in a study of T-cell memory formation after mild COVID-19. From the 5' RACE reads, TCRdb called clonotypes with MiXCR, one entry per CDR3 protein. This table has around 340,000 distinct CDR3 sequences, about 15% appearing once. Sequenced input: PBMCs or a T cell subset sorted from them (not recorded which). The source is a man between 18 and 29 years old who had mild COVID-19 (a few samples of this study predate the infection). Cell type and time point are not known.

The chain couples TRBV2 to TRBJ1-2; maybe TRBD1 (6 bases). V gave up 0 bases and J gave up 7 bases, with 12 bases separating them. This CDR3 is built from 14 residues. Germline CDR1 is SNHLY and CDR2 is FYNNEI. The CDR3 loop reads CASSEAQGTVGYTF. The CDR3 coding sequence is TGTGCCAGCAGTGAAGCGCAGGGGACGGTTGGCTACACCTTC. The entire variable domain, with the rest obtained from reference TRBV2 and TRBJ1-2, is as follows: EPEVTQTPSHQVTQMGQEVILRCVPISNHLYFYWYRQILGQKVEFLVSFYNNEISEKSEIFDDQFSVERPDGSNFTLKIRSTKLEDSAMYFCASSEAQGTVGYTFGSGTRLTVV.

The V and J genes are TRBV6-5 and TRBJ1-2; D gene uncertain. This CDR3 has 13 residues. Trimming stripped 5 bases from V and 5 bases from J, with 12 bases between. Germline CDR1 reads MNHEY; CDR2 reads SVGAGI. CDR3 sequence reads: CASSQGKEYGYTF. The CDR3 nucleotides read TGTGCCAGCAGTCAAGGGAAGGAATATGGCTACACCTTC.

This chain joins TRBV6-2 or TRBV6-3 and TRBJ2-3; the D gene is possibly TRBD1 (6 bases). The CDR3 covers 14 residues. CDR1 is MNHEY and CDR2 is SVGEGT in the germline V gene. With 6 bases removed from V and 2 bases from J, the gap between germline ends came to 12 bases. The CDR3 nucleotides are TGTGCCAGCAGCCGGGACACGGTCACAGATACGCAGTATTTT. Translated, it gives CASSRDTVTDTQYF.

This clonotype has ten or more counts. The CDR3, as DNA: TGTGCCAGCAGCCGCGGGGGCGGGAAATACAATGAGCAGTTCTTC. Its translation: CASSRGGGKYNEQFF. The chain links TRBV7-2 to TRBJ2-1, with D tentatively TRBD2 (7 bases). The CDR3 length is 15 residues. Germline CDR1 SGHTA, CDR2 FQGNSA. Trimming took 5 bases from V and 4 from J, leaving 15 bases between them.

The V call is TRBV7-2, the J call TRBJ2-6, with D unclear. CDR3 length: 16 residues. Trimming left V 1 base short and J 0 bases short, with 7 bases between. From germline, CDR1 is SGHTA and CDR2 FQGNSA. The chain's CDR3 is CASSLGANSGANVLTF. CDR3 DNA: TGTGCCAGCAGCTTAGGGGCCAACTCTGGGGCCAACGTCCTGACTTTC.

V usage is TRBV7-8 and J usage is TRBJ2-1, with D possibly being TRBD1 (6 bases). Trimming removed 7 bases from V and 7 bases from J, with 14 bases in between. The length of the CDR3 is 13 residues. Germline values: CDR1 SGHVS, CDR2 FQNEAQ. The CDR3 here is CASTFGGFNEQFF. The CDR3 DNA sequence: TGTGCCAGCACCTTTGGGGGCTTTAATGAGCAGTTCTTC.

In DNA form, the CDR3 reads TGTGCCTCAATGACCGTCCGGGGCTACGAGCAGTACTTC. This sequence encodes CASMTVRGYEQYF. The chain links TRBV30 to TRBJ2-7, with D possibly being TRBD2 (5 bases). The germline CDR1 and CDR2 sequences are GTSNPN and SVGIG (reference sequence). Trimming shortened V by 7 bases and J by 3 bases, and 16 bases separated the two germline ends. The CDR3 length is 13 residues. Full variable domain (remainder filled in from reference TRBV30 and TRBJ2-7): SQTIHQWPATLVQPVGSPLSLECTVEGTSNPNLYWYRQAAGRGLQLLFYSVGIGQISSEVPQNLSASRPQDRQFILSSKKLLLSDSGFYLCASMTVRGYEQYFGPGTRLTVT.

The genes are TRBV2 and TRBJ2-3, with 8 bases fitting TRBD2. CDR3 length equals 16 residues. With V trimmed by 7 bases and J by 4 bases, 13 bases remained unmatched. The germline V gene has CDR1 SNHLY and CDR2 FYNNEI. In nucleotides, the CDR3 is TGTGCCAGCAACGAACAGCTAGCGGGCACTGCAGATACGCAGTATTTT. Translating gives CASNEQLAGTADTQYF.

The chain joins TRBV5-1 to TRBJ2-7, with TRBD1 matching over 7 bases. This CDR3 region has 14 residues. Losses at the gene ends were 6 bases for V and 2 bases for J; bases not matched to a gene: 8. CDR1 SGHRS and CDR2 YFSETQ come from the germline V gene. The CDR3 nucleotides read TGCGCCAGCAAGGAATCGGGACAGACCTACGAGCAGTACTTC. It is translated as CASKESGQTYEQYF.

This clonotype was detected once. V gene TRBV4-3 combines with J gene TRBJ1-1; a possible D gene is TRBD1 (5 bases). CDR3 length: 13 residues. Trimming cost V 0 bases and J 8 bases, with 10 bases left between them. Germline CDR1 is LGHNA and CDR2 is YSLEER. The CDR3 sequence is CASSQDSGEEAFF. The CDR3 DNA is TGCGCCAGCAGCCAAGACTCGGGGGAAGAAGCTTTCTTT.

CDR3 nucleotides: TGTGCCAGCAGCTTAGTCCGACTCGCCGGGGCCAACGTCCTGACTTTC. As protein: CASSLVRLAGANVLTF. The gene calls are TRBV7-9 and TRBJ2-6, with D uncertain. The CDR3 extends over 16 amino acids. Germline lookup yields CDR1 SEHNR and CDR2 FQNEAQ (reference sequence). V dropped 1 base and J dropped 4 bases, with 11 bases sitting between them.

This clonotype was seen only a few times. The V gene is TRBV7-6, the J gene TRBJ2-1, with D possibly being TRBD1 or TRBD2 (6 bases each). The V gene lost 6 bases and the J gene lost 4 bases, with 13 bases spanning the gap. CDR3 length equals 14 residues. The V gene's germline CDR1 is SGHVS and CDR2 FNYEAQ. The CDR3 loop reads CASSSGGPYNEQFF. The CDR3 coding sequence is TGTGCCAGCAGTTCTGGGGGGCCTTACAATGAGCAGTTCTTC.

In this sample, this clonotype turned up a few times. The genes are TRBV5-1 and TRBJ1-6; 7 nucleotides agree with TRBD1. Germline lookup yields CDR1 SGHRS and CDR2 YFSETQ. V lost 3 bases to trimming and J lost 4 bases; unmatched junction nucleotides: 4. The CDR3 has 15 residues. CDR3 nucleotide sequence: TGCGCCAGCAGCTCCTGGACAGGATATAATTCACCCCTCCACTTT. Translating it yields CASSSWTGYNSPLHF.

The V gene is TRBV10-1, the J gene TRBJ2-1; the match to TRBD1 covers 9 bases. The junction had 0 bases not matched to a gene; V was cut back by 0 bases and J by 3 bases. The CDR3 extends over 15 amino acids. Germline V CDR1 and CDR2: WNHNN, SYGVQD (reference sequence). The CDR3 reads CASSESGQGYNEQFF. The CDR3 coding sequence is TGCGCCAGCAGTGAGTCGGGACAGGGCTACAATGAGCAGTTCTTC.

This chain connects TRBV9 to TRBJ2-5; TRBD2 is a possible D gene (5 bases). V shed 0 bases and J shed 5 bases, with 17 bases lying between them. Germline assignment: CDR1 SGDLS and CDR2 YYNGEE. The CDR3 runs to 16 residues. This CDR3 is CASSVAPGKNSETQYF. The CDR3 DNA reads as TGTGCCAGCAGCGTAGCCCCGGGAAAAAATAGCGAGACCCAGTACTTC.

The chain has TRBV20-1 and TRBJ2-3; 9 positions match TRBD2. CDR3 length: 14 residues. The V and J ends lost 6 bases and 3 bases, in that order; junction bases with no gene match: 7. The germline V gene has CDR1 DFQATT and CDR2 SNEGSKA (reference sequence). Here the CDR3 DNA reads TGCAGTGCCCCCGGACTAGCGAGTACAGATACGCAGTATTTT. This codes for CSAPGLASTDTQYF.

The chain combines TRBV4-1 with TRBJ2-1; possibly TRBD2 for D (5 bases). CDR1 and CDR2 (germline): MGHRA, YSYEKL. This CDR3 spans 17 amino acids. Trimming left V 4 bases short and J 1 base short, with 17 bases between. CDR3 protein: CASSPRDRGNSYNEQFF. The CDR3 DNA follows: TGCGCCAGCAGCCCTAGGGATCGAGGGAATTCCTACAATGAGCAGTTCTTC.

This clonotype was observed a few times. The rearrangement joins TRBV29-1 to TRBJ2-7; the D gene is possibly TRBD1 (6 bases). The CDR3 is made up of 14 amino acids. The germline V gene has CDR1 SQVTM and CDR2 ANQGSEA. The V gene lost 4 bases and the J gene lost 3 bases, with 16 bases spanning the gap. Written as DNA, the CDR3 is TGCAGCGTTGCTTTTTGGACAGTTATCTACGAGCAGTACTTC. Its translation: CSVAFWTVIYEQYF.

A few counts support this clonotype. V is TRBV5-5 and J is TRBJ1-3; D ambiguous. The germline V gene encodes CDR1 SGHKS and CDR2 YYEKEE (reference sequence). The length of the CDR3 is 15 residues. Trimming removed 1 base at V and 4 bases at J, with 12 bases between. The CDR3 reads CASSLFGYGGNTIYF. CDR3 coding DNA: TGTGCCAGCAGCTTGTTTGGGTATGGCGGAAACACCATATATTTT. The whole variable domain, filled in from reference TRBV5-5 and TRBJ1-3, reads DAGVTQSPTHLIKTRGQQVTLRCSPISGHKSVSWYQQVLGQGPQFIFQYYEKEERGRGNFPDRFSARQFPNYSSELNVNALLLGDSALYLCASSLFGYGGNTIYFGEGSWLTVV.

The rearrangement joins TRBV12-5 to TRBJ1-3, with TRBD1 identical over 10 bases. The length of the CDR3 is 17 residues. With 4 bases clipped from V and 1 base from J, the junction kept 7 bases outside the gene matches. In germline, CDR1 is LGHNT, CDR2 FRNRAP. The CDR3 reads CASGSHGTGDSGNTIYF. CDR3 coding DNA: TGTGCTAGTGGTTCTCACGGGACAGGGGATTCTGGAAACACCATATATTTT. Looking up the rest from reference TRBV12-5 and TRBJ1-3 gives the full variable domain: DARVTQTPRHKVTEMGQEVTMRCQPILGHNTVFWYRQTMMQGLELLAYFRNRAPLDDSGMPKDRFSAEMPDATLATLKIQPSEPRDSAVYFCASGSHGTGDSGNTIYFGEGSWLTVV.

This CDR3 is CASSLDPTTDTQYF. CDR3 coding DNA: TGCGCCAGCAGCTTGGATCCGACCACAGATACGCAGTATTTT. The chain employs TRBV5-1 and TRBJ2-3, with D uncertain. The CDR3 totals 14 residues. V lost 0 bases and J lost 2, with 7 bases in between. Germline CDR1 reads SGHRS; CDR2 reads YFSETQ. Full variable domain (rest looked up from reference TRBV5-1 and TRBJ2-3): KAGVTQTPRYLIKTRGQQVTLSCSPISGHRSVSWYQQTPGQGLQFLFEYFSETQRNKGNFPGRFSGRQFSNSRSEMNVSTLELGDSALYLCASSLDPTTDTQYFGPGTRLTVL.

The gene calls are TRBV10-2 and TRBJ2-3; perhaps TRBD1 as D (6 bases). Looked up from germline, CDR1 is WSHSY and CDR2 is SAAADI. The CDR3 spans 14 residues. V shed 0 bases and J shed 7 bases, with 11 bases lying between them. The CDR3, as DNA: TGCGCCAGCAGTGAGTCGCGCAGGGGATATACGCAGTATTTT. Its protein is CASSESRRGYTQYF.

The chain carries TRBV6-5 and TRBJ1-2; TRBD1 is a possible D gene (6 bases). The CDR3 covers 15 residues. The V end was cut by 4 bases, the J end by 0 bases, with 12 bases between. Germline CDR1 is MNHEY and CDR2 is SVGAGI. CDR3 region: CASSSTGTPNYGYTF. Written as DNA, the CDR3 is TGTGCCAGCAGTTCCACCGGGACACCTAACTATGGCTACACCTTC.

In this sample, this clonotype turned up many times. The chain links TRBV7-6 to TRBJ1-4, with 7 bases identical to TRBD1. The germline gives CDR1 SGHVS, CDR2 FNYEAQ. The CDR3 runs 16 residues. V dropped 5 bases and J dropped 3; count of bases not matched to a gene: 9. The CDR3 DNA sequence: TGTGCCAGCAGCCTAGGATCCGGGACAGCTAATGAAAAACTGTTTTTT. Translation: CASSLGSGTANEKLFF.

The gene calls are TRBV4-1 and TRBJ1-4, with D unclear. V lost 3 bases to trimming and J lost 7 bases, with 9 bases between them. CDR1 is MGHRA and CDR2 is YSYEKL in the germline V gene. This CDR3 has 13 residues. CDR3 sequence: CASSQTTGEKLFF. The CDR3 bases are TGCGCCAGCAGCCAGACCACGGGTGAAAAACTGTTTTTT.

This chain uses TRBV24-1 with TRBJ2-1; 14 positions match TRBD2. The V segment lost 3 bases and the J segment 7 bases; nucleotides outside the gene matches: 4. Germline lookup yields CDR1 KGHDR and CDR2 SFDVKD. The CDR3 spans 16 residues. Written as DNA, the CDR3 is TGTGCCACCAGTGATACCAGACTAGCGGGGGGGAATGAGCAGTTCTTC. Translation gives CATSDTRLAGGNEQFF.

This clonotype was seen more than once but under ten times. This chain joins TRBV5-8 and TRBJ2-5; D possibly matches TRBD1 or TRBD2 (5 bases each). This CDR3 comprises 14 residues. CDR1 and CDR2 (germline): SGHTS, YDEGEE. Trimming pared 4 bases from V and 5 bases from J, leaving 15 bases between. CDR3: CASSPGPPWETQYF. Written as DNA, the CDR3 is TGTGCCAGCAGCCCGGGACCCCCATGGGAGACCCAGTACTTC.

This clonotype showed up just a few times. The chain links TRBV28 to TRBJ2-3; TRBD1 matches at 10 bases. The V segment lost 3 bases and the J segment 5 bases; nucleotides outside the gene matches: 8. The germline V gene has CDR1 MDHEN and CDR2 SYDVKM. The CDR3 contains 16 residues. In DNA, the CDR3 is TGTGCCAGCAGTTTCTTAGGGGACAGGGGCTTAGATACGCAGTATTTT. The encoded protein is CASSFLGDRGLDTQYF.

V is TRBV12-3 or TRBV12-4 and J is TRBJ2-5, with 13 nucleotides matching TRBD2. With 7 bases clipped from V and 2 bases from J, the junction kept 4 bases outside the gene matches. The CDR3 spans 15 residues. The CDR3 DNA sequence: TGTGCCAGCACCCCGGGACTAGCGGGGCAAGAGACCCAGTACTTC. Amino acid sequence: CASTPGLAGQETQYF.

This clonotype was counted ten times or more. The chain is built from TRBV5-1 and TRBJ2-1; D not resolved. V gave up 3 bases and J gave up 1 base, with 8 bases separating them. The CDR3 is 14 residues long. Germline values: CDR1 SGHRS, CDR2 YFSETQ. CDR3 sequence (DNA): TGCGCCAGCAGCTGGGATACGTCCTACAATGAGCAGTTCTTC. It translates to CASSWDTSYNEQFF.

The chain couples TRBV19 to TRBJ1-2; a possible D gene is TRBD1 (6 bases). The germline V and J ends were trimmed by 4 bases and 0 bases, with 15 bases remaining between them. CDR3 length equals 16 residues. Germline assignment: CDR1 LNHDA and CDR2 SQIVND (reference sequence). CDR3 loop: CASSTPGESSNYGYTF. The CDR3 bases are TGTGCCAGTAGTACTCCAGGGGAGTCATCTAACTATGGCTACACCTTC. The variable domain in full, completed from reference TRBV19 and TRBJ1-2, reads DGGITQSPKYLFRKEGQNVTLSCEQNLNHDAMYWYRQDPGQGLRLIYYSQIVNDFQKGDIAEGYSVSREKKESFPLTVTSAQKNPTAFYLCASSTPGESSNYGYTFGSGTRLTVV.